This T cell receptor beta chain was recorded in a study of Tregs in tolerant kidney transplant recipients. Study-level information: Recipient Tregs were stimulated with donor B cells plus IL-2 for roughly 17 days. CD4+CD25+CD127- cells came from roughly 3-day belatacept mixed lymphocyte reactions, some with approximately five-day graft donor restimulation. Regarding the study as a whole: This study did not directly address biological reproducibility. Tolerant patients' donor-specific Tregs expanded beyond overall Tregs, suggesting antigen-driven growth.

As for this clone: Its antigen is unidentified.

Clones were sequenced by immunoSEQ multiplex PCR, and TCRdb holds only the in-frame ones, with some missing. The sample has approximately 500 clones, approximately 46% seen once; the top ten hold about three fifths. V was pared by 1 base and J by 2 bases, with 1 base of the junction left unmatched. The CDR3 extends over 14 amino acids. CDR1 and CDR2 from the germline V gene are LNHNV and YYDKDF (reference sequence). The source is a human patient who received a combined kidney and bone marrow transplant. The sample here was Tregs from blood cultured with allogeneic cells, taken before the transplant. This chain uses TRBV15 with TRBJ2-7, with 8 bases fitting TRBD1. As DNA, the CDR3 is TGTGCCACCAGCAGAGTACAGGGGGCCTACGAGCAGTACTTC. Translating gives CATSRVQGAYEQYF.